The 30 T cell receptor beta chains below come from one sample, sequenced in a study of blood T cells in healthy people across ages (dated by TCRdb to between 2014 and 2017). To prepare the library, 5' RACE was applied. The sequencing machine was an Illumina HiSeq 2500. A second PCR of 7 to 11 cycles was performed with a sample-barcoded 5' primer and a J-beta primer mix. Starting from the raw public reads, TCRdb applied fastp trimming at Q25, assembled clones with MiXCR and retained in-frame beta chains. Each CDR3 protein gets just one entry, which takes the most common genes and DNA from the rows behind it. The sample contains 450,000 to 600,000 distinct CDR3 sequences, about 28% of them found a single time. 3.6% of the sample rests with the top ten. These data also featured in a second study, about T cells of mothers and their children.

Sequencing was done on a sample of blood. The source is a boy aged 2 to 10 in good health.

This clonotype was found a few times. The chain is built from TRBV10-3 and TRBJ2-1; 8 bases are a match to TRBD1. V was pared by 9 bases and J by 9 bases, with 7 bases of the junction left unmatched. The V gene's germline CDR1 is ENHRY and CDR2 SYGVKD. The CDR3 covers 12 residues. Written as DNA, the CDR3 is TGTGCCATTCGGACAGGGTCTTTTGAGCAGTTCTTC. Amino acids: CAIRTGSFEQFF.

This clonotype was observed a few times. The chain joins TRBV2 to TRBJ1-1; the D gene is possibly TRBD1 (6 bases). The CDR3 sequence is 16 residues long. Trimming shortened V by 10 bases and J by 1 base, and 22 bases separated the two germline ends. Germline V gene data show CDR1 as SNHLY and CDR2 as FYNNEI. CDR3 region: CAIAGHRESSNTEAFF. Here the CDR3 DNA reads TGTGCCATCGCGGGACATAGGGAGAGCTCGAACACTGAAGCTTTCTTT.

The sample holds a few counts of this clonotype. CDR3 residues: CASSQGVSGSMSYNEQFF. CDR3 nucleotide sequence: TGTGCCAGCAGCCAAGGAGTAAGCGGGAGTATGAGCTACAATGAGCAGTTCTTC. V is TRBV14 and J is TRBJ2-5; TRBD2 aligns across 8 bases. The tail of the sequence fits TRBJ2-1 better, so the J call may be wrong. Germline assignment: CDR1 SGHDN and CDR2 FVKESK. This CDR3 is 18 amino acids long.

This clonotype was seen a few times. The V gene is TRBV7-9, the J gene TRBJ2-6; D gene uncertain. Between the trimmed V and J ends, which lost 4 bases and 1 base, there was a span of 14 bases. This CDR3 region has 17 residues. Germline CDR1 is SEHNR and CDR2 is FQNEAQ (reference sequence). CDR3 residues: CASSSSSSRSGANVLTF. The CDR3 nucleotides are TGTGCCAGCAGCTCCTCATCCAGTCGGTCTGGGGCCAACGTCCTGACTTTC.

This chain links TRBV9 with TRBJ2-1; D is undetermined. Trimming cost V 7 bases and J 8 bases, with 16 bases left between them. The CDR3 has 13 residues. Germline loops: CDR1 SGDLS, CDR2 YYNGEE. CDR3 bases: TGTGCCAGCGGGATCGTTGGTTGGGATGAGCAGTTCTTC. It codes for CASGIVGWDEQFF.

Only a few counts were recorded for this clonotype. The V call is TRBV4-3, the J call TRBJ2-1; no definite D call. The CDR3 has 13 amino acids. In germline, CDR1 is LGHNA, CDR2 YSLEER. Deletions cut 0 bases from V and 10 bases from J, with 10 bases between. In DNA form, the CDR3 reads TGCGCCAGCAGCCAAGATTTCAAGGGCGAGCAGTTCTTC. Protein sequence: CASSQDFKGEQFF.

This clonotype has more than one count but fewer than ten. The chain has TRBV4-1 and TRBJ2-1, with 7 nucleotides matching TRBD2. V shed 0 bases and J 8 bases; nucleotides not matched to a gene: 13. The CDR3 loop spans 17 amino acids. Germline V gene data show CDR1 as MGHRA and CDR2 as YSYEKL. CDR3 protein: CASSQDRSSGLSDEQFF. DNA of the CDR3: TGCGCCAGCAGCCAAGATCGCAGTAGCGGGCTCTCAGATGAGCAGTTCTTC.

This clonotype has only a few counts. This chain joins TRBV25-1 and TRBJ1-1; perhaps TRBD1 as D (6 bases). CDR1 and CDR2 (germline): MGHDK, SYGVNS. The CDR3 is 15 amino acids. With 4 bases removed from V and 7 bases from J, the gap between germline ends came to 19 bases. In nucleotides, the CDR3 is TGTGCCAGCAGTGGCCCTACCGGGGGCCGCGGTGAAGCTTTCTTT. This gives the protein CASSGPTGGRGEAFF. The full variable domain, completed using reference TRBV25-1 and TRBJ1-1, is EADIYQTPRYLVIGTGKKITLECSQTMGHDKMYWYQQDPGMELHLIHYSYGVNSTEKGDLSSESTVSRIRTEHFPLTLESARPSHTSQYLCASSGPTGGRGEAFFGQGTRLTVV.

The chain combines TRBV6-1 with TRBJ1-2; no reliable D call. Germline assignment: CDR1 MNHNS and CDR2 SASEGT. Trimming took off 5 bases at V and 4 bases at J, with 11 bases between the two ends. The CDR3 is made up of 13 amino acids. CDR3 region: CASSPEGRYGYTF. The CDR3 bases are TGTGCCAGCAGTCCGGAAGGTCGCTATGGCTACACCTTC.

This clonotype was picked up a small number of times. Here the CDR3 reads CSVEQGTANTEAFF. The CDR3 nucleotides read TGCAGCGTCGAGCAGGGGACGGCGAACACTGAAGCTTTCTTT. The chain uses TRBV29-1 and TRBJ1-1; a weak D match, TRBD1 (6 bases). V shed 6 bases and J shed 1 base, with 15 bases lying between them. The CDR3 extends over 14 amino acids. Per the germline V gene, CDR1 is SQVTM and CDR2 is ANQGSEA.

In its sample, this clonotype was seen a few times. V usage is TRBV12-3 or TRBV12-4 and J usage is TRBJ1-1; TRBD1 agrees at 11 bases. The CDR3 contains 14 residues. Trimming took 7 bases from V and 5 from J; bases not matched to a gene: 6. The CDR3 nucleotides read TGTGCCAGCAACCCTGGGACAGGGGGTACTGAAGCTTTCTTT. Its translation is CASNPGTGGTEAFF.

The genes are TRBV3-1 and TRBJ2-1; no clear D. The germline V gene has CDR1 LGHDT and CDR2 YNNKEL (reference sequence). This CDR3 comprises 14 residues. The V gene lost 1 base and the J gene lost 7 bases, with 11 bases spanning the gap. The CDR3 sequence is CASSQAQLLNEQFF. The CDR3 DNA is TGTGCCAGCAGCCAAGCGCAGCTTTTGAATGAGCAGTTCTTC.

The table lists this clonotype with a count of one. The V gene is TRBV7-9, the J gene TRBJ2-7; TRBD2 agrees at 8 bases. Germline V gives CDR1 SEHNR, CDR2 FQNEAQ (reference sequence). The CDR3 sequence is 15 residues long. J was trimmed by 5 bases and V by 5 bases; bases with no gene match: 11. The CDR3 region is CASSRKSGGSDEQYF. The CDR3 DNA sequence: TGTGCCAGCAGCCGAAAGAGCGGGGGATCCGACGAGCAGTACTTC.

The chain links TRBV5-1 to TRBJ1-5; D is undetermined. This CDR3 contains 14 residues. Germline CDR1 reads SGHRS; CDR2 reads YFSETQ. Trimming took 0 bases from V and 2 from J, leaving 6 bases between them. The CDR3 DNA reads as TGCGCCAGCAGCTTGGTCCCGGGCAATCAGCCCCAGCATTTT. It yields the protein CASSLVPGNQPQHF.

This clonotype was seen more than once but under ten times. The rearrangement joins TRBV5-1 to TRBJ1-1, with a weak D call TRBD1 (5 bases). The germline V gene has CDR1 SGHRS and CDR2 YFSETQ. The CDR3 sequence is 14 residues long. V was cut by 1 base and J by 4 bases, with 11 bases left in between. CDR3 nucleotide sequence: TGCGCCAGCAGCTTGCCGCAGGGAGGCACTGAAGCTTTCTTT. This gives the protein CASSLPQGGTEAFF.

This clonotype was counted between two and nine times. The gene calls are TRBV6-2 or TRBV6-3 and TRBJ2-7, with D uncertain. CDR3 length: 12 amino acids. V was shortened by 2 bases and J by 4 bases, with 6 bases between the two germline ends. Germline CDR1 reads MNHEY; CDR2 reads SVGEGT. The CDR3 DNA follows: TGTGCCAGCAGTTACGGGCAGTACGAGCAGTACTTC. Its translation: CASSYGQYEQYF.

J is TRBJ2-1 and V is TRBV18; possible D gene TRBD2, 6 bases. V was trimmed by 1 base and J by 9 bases, leaving 13 bases between them. In germline, CDR1 is KGHSH, CDR2 LQKENI. The CDR3 is made up of 14 amino acids. The CDR3 protein is CASSPLADWGEQFF. The CDR3 DNA reads TGTGCCAGCTCACCACTAGCGGATTGGGGTGAGCAGTTCTTC.

The chain has TRBV7-2 and TRBJ2-3; 10 bases map to TRBD1. With 5 bases clipped from V and 3 bases from J, the junction kept 5 bases outside the gene matches. The CDR3 is 15 residues long. Germline-derived CDR1 and CDR2 are SGHTA and FQGNSA. CDR3 nucleotide sequence: TGTGCCAGCAGCACGAGGACAGGGGGTACAGATACGCAGTATTTT. Its protein product is CASSTRTGGTDTQYF.

The chain uses TRBV28 and TRBJ2-5; 7 nucleotides align to TRBD1. The CDR3 is 15 amino acids. Germline loops: CDR1 MDHEN, CDR2 SYDVKM. V was clipped by 6 bases and J by 3 bases; unmatched bases: 10. The CDR3 loop is CASSRQGVPKETQYF. The CDR3 bases are TGTGCCAGCAGCAGGCAGGGGGTCCCGAAAGAGACCCAGTACTTC.

This clonotype showed up just a few times. The CDR3 ends on some other residue instead of the conserved phenylalanine or tryptophan, so this is likely a read error. The DNA is left out, because the CDR3 cannot be placed on it with certainty; the CDR3 is given as TCRdb lists it. The J gene is TRBJ1-1, the V gene TRBV3-1; the table's D call, TRBD1, was not checked against the DNA. The CDR3 has 14 amino acids, counting both end residues. Looked up from germline, CDR1 is LGHDT and CDR2 is YNNKEL (reference sequence). The CDR3 protein is CASSQGVEQGALNL.

This rearrangement joins TRBV7-9 to TRBJ2-7; 7 nucleotides agree with TRBD1. The ends lost 2 bases at V and 6 bases at J; junction bases unmatched: 16. The germline CDR1 and CDR2 sequences are SEHNR and FQNEAQ (reference sequence). This CDR3 contains 17 residues. This chain's CDR3 is CASSLPMRQGPFGEQYF. As DNA, the CDR3 is TGTGCCAGCAGCTTACCCATGCGACAGGGCCCCTTTGGCGAGCAGTACTTC. The full variable domain, completed using reference TRBV7-9 and TRBJ2-7, is DTGVSQNPRHKITKRGQNVTFRCDPISEHNRLYWYRQTLGQGPEFLTYFQNEAQLEKSRLLSDRFSAERPKGSFSTLEIQRTEQGDSAMYLCASSLPMRQGPFGEQYFGPGTRLTVT.

The J gene is TRBJ2-2, the V gene TRBV2; tentative D call: TRBD2 (5 bases). V was shortened by 3 bases and J by 7 bases, with 12 bases between the two germline ends. Germline V gene data show CDR1 as SNHLY and CDR2 as FYNNEI. CDR3 length: 14 residues. DNA for the CDR3: TGTGCCAGCAGTGATCGGACTCCTGACGGGGAGCTGTTTTTT. Amino acids: CASSDRTPDGELFF.

The CDR3 bases are TGTGCCAGCAGTTTCGTACGGACGGCCGGGGAGCTGTTTTTT. Translating it yields CASSFVRTAGELFF. The J gene is TRBJ2-2, the V gene TRBV12-3 or TRBV12-4; D is unclear. The CDR3 has 14 amino acids. The ends were cut back, 3 bases at V and 6 bases at J, with 11 bases in the middle.

The chain joins TRBV6-5 to TRBJ2-3; D gene unclear. The germline CDR1 and CDR2 sequences are MNHEY and SVGAGI. V was clipped by 2 bases and J by 2 bases, with 11 bases between them. This CDR3 contains 15 residues. Here the CDR3 DNA reads TGTGCCAGCAGTTACCGAGACCTTTACACAGATACGCAGTATTTT. Residues: CASSYRDLYTDTQYF.

This clonotype has just a few counts. The rearrangement joins TRBV4-3 to TRBJ1-4, with TRBD1 identical over 7 bases. V lost 0 bases to trimming and J lost 7 bases; unmatched junction nucleotides: 8. In germline, CDR1 is LGHNA, CDR2 YSLEER. The CDR3 loop spans 16 amino acids. CDR3 sequence reads: CASSQEGGGSGEKLFF. The CDR3 bases are TGCGCCAGCAGCCAAGAAGGAGGGGGCTCGGGTGAAAAACTGTTTTTT.

The V gene is TRBV11-2, the J gene TRBJ2-2; 13 positions agree with TRBD2. V trimming: 5 bases; J trimming: 2 bases; junction bases outside the gene matches: 5. CDR3 length: 17 residues. Germline CDR1 reads SGHAT; CDR2 reads FQNNGV. CDR3 in DNA: TGTGCCAGCAGCCCACTAGCGGGAGGGCCAAACACCGGGGAGCTGTTTTTT. Amino acids: CASSPLAGGPNTGELFF. Full variable domain (outside the CDR3, taken from reference TRBV11-2 and TRBJ2-2): EAGVAQSPRYKIIEKRQSVAFWCNPISGHATLYWYQQILGQGPKLLIQFQNNGVVDDSQLPKDRFSAERLKGVDSTLKIQPAKLEDSAVYLCASSPLAGGPNTGELFFGEGSRLTVL.

The J gene is TRBJ2-5, the V gene TRBV7-9; TRBD1 is a possible D gene (6 bases). The V and J ends lost 2 bases and 1 base respectively, with 11 bases between them. From germline, CDR1 is SEHNR and CDR2 FQNEAQ (reference sequence). The CDR3 loop spans 15 amino acids. CDR3 DNA sequence: TGTGCCAGCAGCTTACGGATGGGGGCCCAAGAGACCCAGTACTTC. Protein sequence: CASSLRMGAQETQYF.

There are a few counts of this clonotype. Germline and junction disagree at one end, which may indicate a read error. The chain employs TRBV4-1 and TRBJ2-5; 11 nucleotides agree with TRBD2. The CDR3 contains 14 residues. Germline V gene data show CDR1 as MGHRA and CDR2 as YSYEKL. The CDR3, as DNA: TGCGCCAGCAGCCAAGATCAAGGGACTAGCGGCATCATCTTC. It is translated as CASSQDQGTSGIIF.

The CDR3 protein is CASSLLRAPRSGANVLTF. CDR3 sequence (DNA): TGTGCCAGCAGCTTACTCAGGGCTCCTCGCTCTGGGGCCAACGTCCTGACTTTC. The V and J genes are TRBV7-9 and TRBJ2-6; a possible D gene is TRBD1 (5 bases). This CDR3 spans 18 amino acids. Germline CDR1 is SEHNR and CDR2 is FQNEAQ (reference sequence). V lost 2 bases, J lost 0 bases, and 14 bases lay in between.

The chain links TRBV24-1 to TRBJ2-1; 7 bases match TRBD1. This CDR3 has 15 residues. V gave up 2 bases and J gave up 4 bases; unmatched junction bases: 4. Germline V lookup: CDR1 KGHDR, CDR2 SFDVKD. The DNA for the CDR3 is TGTGCCACCAGTGATTCGCAGGGGGAGTACAATGAGCAGTTCTTC. Translation: CATSDSQGEYNEQFF.